Sequencing of this TCR beta chain was carried out in a study of identical twins. J gave up 1 base and V 0 bases, and 12 bases lay outside the gene matches. This CDR3 has 19 amino acids. Germline V gene sequence: CDR1 LGHNA, CDR2 YNFKEQ. Using its own MiXCR run on the 5' RACE reads, TCRdb lists one record per CDR3 protein. This table holds around 1.7 million distinct CDR3 sequences, roughly 35% found once. The sample taken for sequencing was cord blood. The rearrangement links TRBV4-2 to TRBJ1-5; 7 bases fit TRBD1. The TCR sequence derives from a newborn girl in good health. The CDR3 DNA reads TGTGCCAGCAGCCAAGATCCCGGTTCCGGGACAGAAAGCAATCAGCCCCAGCATTTT. This sequence encodes CASSQDPGSGTESNQPQHF.